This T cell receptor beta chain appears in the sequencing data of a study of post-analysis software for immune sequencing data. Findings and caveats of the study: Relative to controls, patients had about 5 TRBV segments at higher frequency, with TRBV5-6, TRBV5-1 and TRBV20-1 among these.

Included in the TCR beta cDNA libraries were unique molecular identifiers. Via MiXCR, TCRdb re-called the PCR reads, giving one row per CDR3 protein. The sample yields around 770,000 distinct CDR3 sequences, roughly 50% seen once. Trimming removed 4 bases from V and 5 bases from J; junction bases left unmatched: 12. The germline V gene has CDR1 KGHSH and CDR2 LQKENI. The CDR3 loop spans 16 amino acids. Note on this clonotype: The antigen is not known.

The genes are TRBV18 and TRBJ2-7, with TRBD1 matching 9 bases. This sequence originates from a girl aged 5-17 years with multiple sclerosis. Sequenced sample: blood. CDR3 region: CASSRRDRVADDEQYF. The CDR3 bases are TGTGCCAGCTCACGGCGGGACAGGGTCGCGGATGACGAGCAGTACTTC.